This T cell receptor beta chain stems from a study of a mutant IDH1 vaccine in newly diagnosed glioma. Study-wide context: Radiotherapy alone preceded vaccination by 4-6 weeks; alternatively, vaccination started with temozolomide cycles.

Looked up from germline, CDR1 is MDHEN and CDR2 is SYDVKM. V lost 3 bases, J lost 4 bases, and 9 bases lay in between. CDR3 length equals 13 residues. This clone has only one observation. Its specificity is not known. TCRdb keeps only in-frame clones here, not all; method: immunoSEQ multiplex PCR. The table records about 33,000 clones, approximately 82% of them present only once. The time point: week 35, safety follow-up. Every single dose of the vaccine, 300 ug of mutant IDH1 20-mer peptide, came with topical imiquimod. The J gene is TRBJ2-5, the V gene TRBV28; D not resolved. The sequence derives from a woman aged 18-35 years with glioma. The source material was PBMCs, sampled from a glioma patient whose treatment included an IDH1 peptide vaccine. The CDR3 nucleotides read TGTGCCAGCAGTTTGATCGGCATAGAGACCCAGTACTTC. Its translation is CASSLIGIETQYF. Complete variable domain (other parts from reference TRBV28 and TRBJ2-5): DVKVTQSSRYLVKRTGEKVFLECVQDMDHENMFWYRQDPGLGLRLIYFSYDVKMKEKGDIPEGYSVSREKKERFSLILESASTNQTSMYLCASSLIGIETQYFGPGTRLLVL.